This TCR beta chain comes out of a study of shared clonotypes between healthy human individuals. Naive-designated CD8 cells lacked CD45RO, were positively enriched for CCR7, and omitted terminally differentiated effector memory CD45RA+ cells. Study conclusions and caveats: Generation probability values for non-shared clonotypes were lower than those for clonotypes shared by all four donors.

Of note for this clone: Its antigen is unknown.

Data came from immunoSEQ multiplex PCR; TCRdb stores just in-frame clones and leaves some out. The sample includes about 2.2 million clones, just under 95% of them seen just once. The TCR originated in a man between 18 and 29 years old in good health. Some clones in this sample may be carry-over from other donors' samples. Sequenced input: naive CD8+ T cells from PBMCs.

The CDR3 DNA reads as TGTGCCAGCTGGACAGGAGACTACGAGCAGTACTTC. This sequence encodes CASWTGDYEQYF. V is TRBV27 and J is TRBJ2-7, with 7 nucleotides matching TRBD1. The V and J ends lost 8 bases and 3 bases, in that order; junction bases with no gene match: 4. CDR3 length: 12 residues. Germline lookup yields CDR1 MNHEY and CDR2 SMNVEV (reference sequence).